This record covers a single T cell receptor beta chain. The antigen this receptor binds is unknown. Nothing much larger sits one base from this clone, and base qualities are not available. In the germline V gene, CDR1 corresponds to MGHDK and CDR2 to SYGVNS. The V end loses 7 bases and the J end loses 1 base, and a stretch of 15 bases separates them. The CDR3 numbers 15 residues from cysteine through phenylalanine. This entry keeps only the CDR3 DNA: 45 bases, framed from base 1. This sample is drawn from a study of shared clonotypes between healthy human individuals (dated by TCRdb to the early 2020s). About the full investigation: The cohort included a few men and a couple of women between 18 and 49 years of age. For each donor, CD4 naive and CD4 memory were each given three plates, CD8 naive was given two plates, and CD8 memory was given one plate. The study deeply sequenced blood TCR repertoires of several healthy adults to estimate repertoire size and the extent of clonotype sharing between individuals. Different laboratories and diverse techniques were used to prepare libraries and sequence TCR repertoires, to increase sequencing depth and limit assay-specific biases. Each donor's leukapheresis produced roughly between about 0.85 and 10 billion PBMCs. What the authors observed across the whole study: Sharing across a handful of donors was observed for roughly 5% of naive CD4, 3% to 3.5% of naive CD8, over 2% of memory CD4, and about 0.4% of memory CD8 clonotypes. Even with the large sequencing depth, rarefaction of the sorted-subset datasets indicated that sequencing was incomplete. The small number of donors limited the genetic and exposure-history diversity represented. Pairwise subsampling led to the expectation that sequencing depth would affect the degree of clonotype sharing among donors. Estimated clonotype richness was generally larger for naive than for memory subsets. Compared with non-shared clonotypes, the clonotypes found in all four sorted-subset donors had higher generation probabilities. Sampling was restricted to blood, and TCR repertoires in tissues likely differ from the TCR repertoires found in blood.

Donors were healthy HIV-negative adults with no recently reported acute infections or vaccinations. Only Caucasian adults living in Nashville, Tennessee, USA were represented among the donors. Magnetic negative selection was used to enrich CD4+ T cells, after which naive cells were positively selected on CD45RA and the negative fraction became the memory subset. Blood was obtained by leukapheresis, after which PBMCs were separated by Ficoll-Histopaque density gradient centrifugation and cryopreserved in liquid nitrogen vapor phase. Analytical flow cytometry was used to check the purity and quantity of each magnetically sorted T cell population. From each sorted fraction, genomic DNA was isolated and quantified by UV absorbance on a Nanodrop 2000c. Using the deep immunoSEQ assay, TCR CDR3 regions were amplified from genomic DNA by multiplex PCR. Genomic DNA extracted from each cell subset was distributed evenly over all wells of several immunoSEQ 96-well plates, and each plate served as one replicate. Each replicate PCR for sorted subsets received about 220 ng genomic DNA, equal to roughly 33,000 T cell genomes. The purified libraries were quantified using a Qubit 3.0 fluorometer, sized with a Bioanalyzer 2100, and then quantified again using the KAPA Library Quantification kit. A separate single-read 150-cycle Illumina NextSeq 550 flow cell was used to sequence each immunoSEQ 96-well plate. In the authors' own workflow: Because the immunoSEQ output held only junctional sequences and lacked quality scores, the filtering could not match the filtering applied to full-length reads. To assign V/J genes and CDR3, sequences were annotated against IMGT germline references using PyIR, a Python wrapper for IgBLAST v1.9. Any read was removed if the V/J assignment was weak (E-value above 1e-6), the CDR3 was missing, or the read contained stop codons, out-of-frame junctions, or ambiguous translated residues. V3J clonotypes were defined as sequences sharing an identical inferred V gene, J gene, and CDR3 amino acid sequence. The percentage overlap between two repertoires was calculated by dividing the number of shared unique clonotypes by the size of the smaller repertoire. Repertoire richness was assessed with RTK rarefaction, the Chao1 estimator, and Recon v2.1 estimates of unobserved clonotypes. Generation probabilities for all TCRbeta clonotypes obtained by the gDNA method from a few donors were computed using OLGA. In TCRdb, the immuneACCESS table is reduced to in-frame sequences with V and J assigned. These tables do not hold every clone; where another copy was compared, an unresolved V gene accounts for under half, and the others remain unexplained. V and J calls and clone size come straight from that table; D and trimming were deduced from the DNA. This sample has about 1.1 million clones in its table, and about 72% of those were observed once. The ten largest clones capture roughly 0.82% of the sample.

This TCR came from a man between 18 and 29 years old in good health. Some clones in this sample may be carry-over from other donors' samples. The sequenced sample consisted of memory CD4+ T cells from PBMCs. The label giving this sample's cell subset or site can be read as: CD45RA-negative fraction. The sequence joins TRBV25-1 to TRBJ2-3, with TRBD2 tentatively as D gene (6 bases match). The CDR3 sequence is CASTQGRRGTDTQYF. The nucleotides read TGTGCCAGCACCCAAGGGAGGAGGGGCACAGATACGCAGTATTTT.